These 2 T cell receptor beta chains were all obtained from the same sample, sequenced in a study of T cell responses to AZD1222 COVID-19 vaccine. Using immunoSEQ multiplex PCR, the repertoire was profiled, and TCRdb retains in-frame clones only, with some absent. This sample has about 100,000 clones; around nine tenths occur once, and the top ten carry around 15%. Sequenced material: peripheral blood, taken on day 0 of AZD1222 vaccination. These TCRs come from an adult in good health.

The J gene is TRBJ2-1, the V gene TRBV11-1; weak D call: TRBD2 (6 bases). The germline V gene encodes CDR1 SGHAT and CDR2 FQDESV (reference sequence). V was trimmed by 2 bases and J by 9 bases, leaving 20 bases between them. CDR3 length: 16 amino acids. In DNA, the CDR3 is TGTGCCAGCAGCTTAATCCCTAGCGAGAATGGGGGTGAGCAGTTCTTC. Translating gives CASSLIPSENGGEQFF.

The V call is TRBV7-9, the J call TRBJ1-2; the match to TRBD1 covers 8 bases. Germline CDR1 and CDR2: SEHNR and FQNEAQ (reference sequence). Losses at the gene ends were 5 bases for V and 5 bases for J; bases not matched to a gene: 16. The CDR3 runs to 17 residues. The CDR3 is CASSTNGVGTGAYGYTF. CDR3 in DNA: TGTGCCAGCAGCACCAATGGGGTCGGGACAGGAGCTTATGGCTACACCTTC. Full variable domain (missing parts from reference TRBV7-9 and TRBJ1-2): DTGVSQNPRHKITKRGQNVTFRCDPISEHNRLYWYRQTLGQGPEFLTYFQNEAQLEKSRLLSDRFSAERPKGSFSTLEIQRTEQGDSAMYLCASSTNGVGTGAYGYTFGSGTRLTVV.